These 27 T cell receptor beta chains came from one sample sequenced in a study of T cells in women clearing cervical HPV infection. Clones were sequenced by immunoSEQ multiplex PCR, and TCRdb holds only the in-frame ones, with some missing. The sample totals more than 30,000 clones; its top ten clones hold approximately 16%. Input material: blood buffy coat. Receptors originate from a woman between 18 and 70 years old with a cervical HPV16 infection that either progressed to CIN3+ or cleared (not recorded which).

Note on this clone: The CDR3 goes on 3 residues after the read ends, and that part is filled in from the germline J gene. The rearrangement joins TRBV19 to TRBJ2-2; the match to TRBD1 covers 9 bases. The CDR3 is 14 residues long. Germline V gene data show CDR1 as LNHDA and CDR2 as SQIVND (reference sequence). CDR3 in amino acids: CASRIQGADSPLFF. The sequenced part of the CDR3 DNA is TGTGCCAGTAGGATACAGGGGGCGGATTCACCG.

With respect to this clone: Coverage ceases 3 residues before the CDR3 finishes, and the germline J gene fills in the end. This chain links TRBV10-3 with TRBJ2-2; maybe TRBD1 (5 bases). The CDR3 sequence is 14 residues long. Germline CDR1 reads ENHRY; CDR2 reads SYGVKD. The sequenced part of the CDR3 DNA is TGTGCCATCAGGAACGGTGCTGGGGCCAACGTG. Its protein is CAIRNGAGANV. The CDR3 reads in full as CAIRNGAGANVLFF.

Concerning this clone itself: Other DNA variants within this sample encode the same CDR3. CDR3 sequence reads: CASSPTVAGGAFF. The sequenced CDR3 bases are TGTGCCAGCAGCCCGACAGTGGCAGGTGGC. The chain combines TRBV14 with TRBJ1-1; D possibly corresponds to TRBD1 (5 bases). The read comes to an end 3 residues before the CDR3 does, leaving the germline J gene to fill in the end. Germline values: CDR1 SGHDN, CDR2 FVKESK. This CDR3 is 13 amino acids long.

Points on this clone: The read finishes 3 residues shy of the CDR3 end, and the germline J gene is used to complete it. The chain carries TRBV18 and TRBJ2-1; 9 bases map to TRBD2. This CDR3 has 16 residues. The germline V gene encodes CDR1 KGHSH and CDR2 LQKENI. V shed 5 bases and J 6 bases; nucleotides not matched to a gene: 11. The chain's CDR3 is CASSFKPGLAANEQFF. The sequenced CDR3 bases are TGTGCCAGCTCATTTAAACCGGGACTAGCTGCCAATGAG. The whole variable domain, filled in from reference TRBV18 and TRBJ2-1, reads NAGVMQNPRHLVRRRGQEARLRCSPMKGHSHVYWYRQLPEEGLKFMVYLQKENIIDESGMPKERFSAEFPKEGPSILRIQQVVRGDSAAYFCASSFKPGLAANEQFFGPGTRLTVL.

Comments on this clone: Read data end 3 residues before the CDR3 end; the end is taken from the germline J gene. The gene calls are TRBV19 and TRBJ2-3; the D is unclear. CDR3 length equals 13 residues. Trimming shortened V by 5 bases and J by 6 bases, and 12 bases separated the two germline ends. Germline CDR1 and CDR2: LNHDA and SQIVND (reference sequence). Partial CDR3 DNA: TGTGCCAGTAGTGCCCCGATCGGGGATACG. It encodes CASSAPIGDT. The complete CDR3 reads CASSAPIGDTQYF.

Details on this clone: The CDR3 is cut off 3 residues early in the read; its end comes from the germline J gene. The rearrangement links TRBV30 to TRBJ2-5; the match to TRBD1 covers 9 bases. The CDR3 is made up of 15 amino acids. The germline V gene has CDR1 GTSNPN and CDR2 SVGIG (reference sequence). Unmatched junction bases numbered 10, after V lost 4 bases and J lost 4 bases. The CDR3 bases that were read are TGTGCCTGGAACCGGGACAGGGTCTACGGAGAGACC. Its protein is CAWNRDRVYGET. The whole CDR3 is CAWNRDRVYGETQYF.

Worth noting for this clone: The read ends 3 residues early relative to the CDR3; the germline J gene fills the gap. V is TRBV29-1 and J is TRBJ1-1, with TRBD1 identical over 7 bases. The ends lost 4 bases at V and 5 bases at J; junction bases unmatched: 4. Germline CDR1 is SQVTM and CDR2 is ANQGSEA. The CDR3 loop spans 12 amino acids. This CDR3 reads CSVAGRGTEAFF. The DNA read from the CDR3 is TGCAGCGTTGCGGGCAGGGGGACTGAA. Based on the CDR3 plus reference TRBV29-1 and TRBJ1-1, the full variable domain is SAVISQKPSRDICQRGTSLTIQCQVDSQVTMMFWYRQQPGQSLTLIATANQGSEATYESGFVIDKFPISRPNLTFSTLTVSNMSPEDSSIYLCSVAGRGTEAFFGQGTRLTVV.

With regard to this clone: The read terminates 3 residues before the CDR3 end, so the remaining end is supplied by the germline J gene. This chain uses TRBV23-1 with TRBJ2-5, with 12 nucleotides matching TRBD2. TRBV23-1 is treated as an ORF (open reading frame) with a function not yet certain. The CDR3 sequence is 18 residues long. This CDR3 reads CASPRRTSGKWGTDTQYF. The CDR3 bases that were read are TGCGCCAGCCCCCGACGGACTAGCGGGAAATGGGGCACAGATACC.

A word on this clone: Read sequence stops 3 residues before the CDR3 end, and the germline J gene provides the missing end. The chain uses TRBV2 and TRBJ2-5; 11 nucleotides agree with TRBD2. The CDR3 contains 17 residues. With 6 bases clipped from V and 3 bases from J, the junction kept 12 bases outside the gene matches. In germline, CDR1 is SNHLY, CDR2 FYNNEI. The CDR3: CASRELLLAGGKETQYF. The DNA read from the CDR3 is TGTGCCAGCAGGGAGCTCCTTCTAGCGGGGGGAAAAGAGACC.

As to this clone: The CDR3 end lies 3 residues beyond the end of the read and is filled in from the germline J gene. The V call is TRBV7-2, the J call TRBJ2-5, with D perhaps TRBD2 (6 bases). The CDR3 has 13 residues. The V end lost 3 bases, the J end lost 7 bases, and 12 bases lay between the germline ends. CDR1 SGHTA and CDR2 FQGNSA come from the germline V gene. CDR3 residues: CASSLTSSGTQYF. Partial CDR3 DNA: TGTGCCAGCAGCTTGACTAGTAGCGGGACC. Supplemented by reference TRBV7-2 and TRBJ2-5, the full variable domain reads GAGVSQSPSNKVTEKGKDVELRCDPISGHTALYWYRQSLGQGLEFLIYFQGNSAPDKSGLPSDRFSAERTGGSVSTLTIQRTQQEDSAVYLCASSLTSSGTQYFGPGTRLLVL.

As for this clone: The DNA ends 3 residues before the CDR3 does, and the rest of the CDR3 is filled in from the germline J gene. J is TRBJ2-3 and V is TRBV5-1; D unclear. Germline V CDR1 and CDR2: SGHRS, YFSETQ. The CDR3 length is 16 residues. The ends were cut back, 4 bases at V and 7 bases at J, with 22 bases in the middle. Partial CDR3 DNA: TGCGCCAGCAGCCAATCCAGTGGCAGGATTACCTATACG. It specifies CASSQSSGRITYT. In full, the CDR3 reads CASSQSSGRITYTQYF.

CDR3 protein: CASSPSTGFGTEAFF. The DNA read from the CDR3 is TGCGCCAGCAGCCCGTCGACAGGGTTTGGGACTGAA. The chain has TRBV5-1 and TRBJ1-1; the match to TRBD1 covers 7 bases. The sequence runs out 3 residues before the end of the CDR3; the remainder is reconstructed from the germline J gene. The CDR3 has 15 amino acids. Per the germline V gene, CDR1 is SGHRS and CDR2 is YFSETQ. Trimming removed 4 bases from V and 5 bases from J; junction bases left unmatched: 11.

As to this clone: The CDR3 is cut off 3 residues early in the read; its end comes from the germline J gene. This chain uses TRBV19 with TRBJ2-7; 7 bases fit TRBD1. The V segment lost 6 bases and the J segment 3 bases; nucleotides outside the gene matches: 11. The CDR3 contains 15 residues. The germline V gene encodes CDR1 LNHDA and CDR2 SQIVND (reference sequence). CDR3 bases read: TGTGCCAGTAGGCCACAGGGGAAACTTGACTACGAG. It specifies CASRPQGKLDYE. The full CDR3 protein is CASRPQGKLDYEQYF.

Turning to this clone: The CDR3 end is not reached by the read, which stops 3 residues before it; the germline J gene fills it in. The rearrangement uses TRBV6-1 and TRBJ1-6, with D tentatively TRBD1 (5 bases). CDR3 size: 13 residues. CDR1 and CDR2 (germline): MNHNS, SASEGT. Trimming cost V 4 bases and J 7 bases, with 8 bases left between them. The CDR3 sequence: CASSAEGNSPLHF. Partial CDR3 DNA: TGTGCCAGCAGTGCGGAGGGGAATTCACCC.

Points on this clone: The read is 3 residues too short to cover the CDR3 end, so that end is filled in from the germline J gene. V gene TRBV5-6 combines with J gene TRBJ2-3, with a weak D call TRBD1 (5 bases). Per the germline V gene, CDR1 is SGHDT and CDR2 is YYEEEE. The CDR3 contains 15 residues. The part of the CDR3 DNA that was read is TGTGCCAGCAGCTTAGGGCCGACAGAGCTGGAGACG. It specifies CASSLGPTELET. The CDR3 in full is CASSLGPTELETQYF.

With respect to this clone: The sequence runs out 3 residues before the end of the CDR3; the remainder is reconstructed from the germline J gene. V usage is TRBV5-1 and J usage is TRBJ1-6; 8 nucleotides agree with TRBD1. The V segment lost 4 bases and the J segment 10 bases; nucleotides outside the gene matches: 10. Per germline, CDR1 SGHRS and CDR2 YFSETQ. The CDR3 runs to 15 residues. Incomplete CDR3 DNA: TGCGCCAGCAGCCTACAGACAGGGGTAGTGTCACCC. Its translation is CASSLQTGVVSP. The whole CDR3 sequence reads CASSLQTGVVSPLHF. The full variable domain, its missing parts supplied by reference TRBV5-1 and TRBJ1-6, is KAGVTQTPRYLIKTRGQQVTLSCSPISGHRSVSWYQQTPGQGLQFLFEYFSETQRNKGNFPGRFSGRQFSNSRSEMNVSTLELGDSALYLCASSLQTGVVSPLHFGNGTRLTVT.

On this clone itself: The read finishes 3 residues shy of the CDR3 end, and the germline J gene is used to complete it. The V call is TRBV7-2, the J call TRBJ2-3, with a weak D call TRBD2 (6 bases). Germline-derived CDR1 and CDR2 are SGHTA and FQGNSA. This CDR3 is built from 13 residues. Trimming removed 4 bases at V and 6 bases at J, with 11 bases between. The sequenced CDR3 bases are TGTGCCAGCAGCTCCAGGGCGGGGGATACG. Translating gives CASSSRAGDT. The whole CDR3 protein is CASSSRAGDTQYF.

CDR3 DNA, as far as it was read: TGTGCCAGCAGCTTGCAGGGTGGCAATCAGCCC. Protein: CASSLQGGNQP. The CDR3 reads in full as CASSLQGGNQPQHF. V is TRBV5-6 and J is TRBJ1-5; D may be TRBD1 (5 bases). The read falls 3 residues short of the CDR3 end, and the missing part is taken from the germline J gene. Germline V gene lookup returns CDR1 SGHDT and CDR2 YYEEEE. Trimming took 1 base from V and 2 from J, leaving 7 bases between them. This CDR3 has 14 residues.

Regarding this clone: The CDR3 end falls 3 residues outside the read, so it is completed with the germline J gene. V and J are TRBV5-1 and TRBJ2-3; TRBD2 aligns across 9 bases. Germline V lookup: CDR1 SGHRS, CDR2 YFSETQ. Trimming cost V 2 bases and J 5 bases; bases outside gene matches: 15. The CDR3 covers 18 residues. CDR3 bases read: TGCGCCAGCAGCTTCTGGCCTAGCGGGGCAGAAATGGGAGATACG. It is translated as CASSFWPSGAEMGDT. The full CDR3 protein is CASSFWPSGAEMGDTQYF.

With regard to this clone: The read falls 3 residues short of the CDR3 end, and the missing part is taken from the germline J gene. This chain connects TRBV20-1 to TRBJ2-5; TRBD1 is a possible D gene (6 bases). With 6 bases removed from V and 5 bases from J, the gap between germline ends came to 10 bases. The CDR3 runs to 11 residues. Germline assignment: CDR1 DFQATT and CDR2 SNEGSKA (reference sequence). The CDR3 region is CSAGQGETQYF. Partial CDR3 DNA: TGCAGTGCCGGTCAGGGGGAGACC.

Points on this clone: Read coverage stops 3 residues before the CDR3 terminus; the germline J gene supplies the remainder. This rearrangement joins TRBV19 to TRBJ1-4; D is possibly TRBD1 (5 bases). Germline V gives CDR1 LNHDA, CDR2 SQIVND (reference sequence). This CDR3 is built from 16 residues. The CDR3 protein is CASSPGLVSGANVLFF. Incomplete CDR3 DNA: TGTGCCAGTAGCCCGGGACTAGTTTCTGGGGCCAACGTA.

For this clone: The read halts 3 residues ahead of the CDR3 end, with the missing end drawn from the germline J gene. This chain connects TRBV7-2 to TRBJ1-2; no definite D call. The germline CDR1 and CDR2 sequences are SGHTA and FQGNSA. There are 15 residues in the CDR3. The CDR3 loop reads CASSLVGSGSGSYTF. CDR3 DNA, as far as it was read: TGTGCCAGCAGCTTAGTCGGTAGCGGGAGTGGAAGC.

Remarks on this clone: The read ends 3 residues before the CDR3 terminus; that terminus is restored from the germline J gene. The V call is TRBV7-2, the J call TRBJ1-1; 9 bases map to TRBD1. The length of the CDR3 is 15 residues. The V gene end was trimmed by 5 bases and the J gene end by 4 bases; junction bases not matched to a gene: 8. Germline lookup yields CDR1 SGHTA and CDR2 FQGNSA. CDR3: CASSITAGQGTEAFF. The part of the CDR3 DNA that was read is TGTGCCAGCAGCATAACGGCGGGACAGGGCACTGAA.

To note about this clone: A read error may account for a junction end that differs from germline. The CDR3 is cut off 3 residues early in the read; its end comes from the germline J gene. The same CDR3 is also encoded by other DNA sequences in this sample. The chain carries TRBV7-9 and TRBJ1-3; D possibly corresponds to TRBD1 (5 bases). CDR1 and CDR2 from the germline V gene are SEHNR and FQNEAQ (reference sequence). This CDR3 is built from 14 residues. CDR3 bases read: TGTGCCATCAGGGACGGGGACTCTGGAAACACA. Translating it yields CAIRDGDSGNT. The CDR3 as a whole reads CAIRDGDSGNTIYF.

In regard to this clone: The junction does not match germline at one end; this may be a read error. The read comes to an end 3 residues before the CDR3 does, leaving the germline J gene to fill in the end. V and J are TRBV4-2 and TRBJ2-7; D possibly corresponds to TRBD2 (6 bases). Germline V CDR1 and CDR2: LGHNA, YNFKEQ. This CDR3 comprises 16 residues. The CDR3 sequence: CASSQVGGAFLYEQYF. CDR3 DNA (partial): TGCGCCAGCAGCCAAGTTGGCGGGGCGTTCCTCTACGAG.

A word on this clone: The missing CDR3 end, 3 residues past where the read stops, is filled in from the germline J gene. The chain links TRBV4-1 to TRBJ2-7, with TRBD1 matching 9 bases. This CDR3 is built from 14 residues. Germline V gene sequence: CDR1 MGHRA, CDR2 YSYEKL. The V gene end was trimmed by 4 bases and the J gene end by 2 bases; junction bases not matched to a gene: 3. The CDR3 reads CASSPQGAPYEQYF. CDR3 DNA (partial): TGCGCCAGCAGCCCACAGGGGGCCCCCTACGAG.

As to this clone: The CDR3 end lies 3 residues beyond the end of the read and is filled in from the germline J gene. V and J are TRBV11-2 and TRBJ2-2; D call uncertain. This CDR3 is 13 amino acids long. V was shortened by 8 bases and J by 2 bases, with 9 bases between the two germline ends. The germline gives CDR1 SGHAT, CDR2 FQNNGV. CDR3 in amino acids: CASVSRNTGELFF. The CDR3 bases that were read are TGTGCCAGCGTCAGTCGAAACACCGGGGAG.